One and the same sample provided the 31 T cell receptor beta chains below, sequenced in a study of cytomegalovirus exposure and HLA in healthy donors. This PCR relied on a set of 60 Vbeta primers and 13 Jbeta primers. The table came from immunoSEQ multiplex PCR; TCRdb's copy has only in-frame clones and leaves some out. Found here are tens of thousands of clones; the top ten clones hold 0.5% to 0.65%. The sample comprised PBMCs. Every receptor here comes from a middle-aged man in good health and CMV-seronegative.

In DNA form, the CDR3 reads TGTGCAAGTCGCTTCCCACGTGTCGTCCCAGTCCCATACGAGCAGTACTTC. Its translation: CASRFPRVVPVPYEQYF. The rearrangement uses TRBV12-2 and TRBJ2-7; TRBD1 was called by the table and not checked on the DNA. TRBV12-2 is labeled a pseudogene. CDR3 length equals 17 residues.

The gene calls are TRBV2 and TRBJ1-2; tentatively, D is TRBD1 (5 bases). The CDR3 loop spans 15 amino acids. V was trimmed by 4 bases and J by 7 bases, leaving 19 bases between them. CDR1 is SNHLY and CDR2 is FYNNEI in the germline V gene. CDR3 sequence: CASSGWNRPESGYTF. CDR3 nucleotides: TGTGCCAGCAGTGGTTGGAACAGGCCCGAGAGTGGCTACACCTTC.

The chain carries TRBV29-1 and TRBJ1-1, with D tentatively TRBD1 (6 bases). CDR3 length: 11 amino acids. Germline CDR1 is SQVTM and CDR2 is ANQGSEA. V dropped 5 bases and J dropped 6 bases, with 10 bases sitting between them. In DNA form, the CDR3 reads TGCAGCGTTTCAGGGGATCCTGAAGCTTTCTTT. Protein sequence: CSVSGDPEAFF.

The V gene is TRBV5-1, the J gene TRBJ2-3; 9 bases map to TRBD1. CDR1 is SGHRS, CDR2 YFSETQ, per germline. The CDR3 covers 14 residues. Unmatched junction bases numbered 4, after V lost 4 bases and J lost 4 bases. The CDR3 DNA sequence: TGCGCCAGCAGCCTGACAGGGGGAGCAGATACGCAGTATTTT. Translation: CASSLTGGADTQYF.

The gene calls are TRBV12-5 and TRBJ2-1, with D perhaps matching TRBD1 (6 bases). This CDR3 is 16 amino acids long. The germline V gene encodes CDR1 LGHNT and CDR2 FRNRAP. The V and J ends lost 2 bases and 2 bases respectively, with 13 bases between them. CDR3 loop: CASGLNTGSAYNEQFF. The CDR3 DNA is TGTGCTAGTGGTTTGAATACAGGGTCAGCCTACAATGAGCAGTTCTTC.

V and J are TRBV6-1 and TRBJ2-6, with D hard to call. CDR3 length: 14 amino acids. V was clipped by 3 bases and J by 0 bases, with 3 bases between them. CDR1 MNHNS and CDR2 SASEGT come from the germline V gene. The CDR3 DNA follows: TGTGCCAGCAGTGACAACTCTGGGGCCAACGTCCTGACTTTC. This codes for CASSDNSGANVLTF.

The chain recombines TRBV19 with TRBJ2-5, with 8 bases fitting TRBD1. Germline V gene data show CDR1 as LNHDA and CDR2 as SQIVND (reference sequence). The CDR3 is 14 amino acids. V was clipped by 3 bases and J by 7 bases; unmatched bases: 7. CDR3 loop: CASSMSGGEWTQYF. CDR3 coding DNA: TGTGCCAGTAGTATGTCAGGGGGCGAATGGACCCAGTACTTC.

The V and J genes are TRBV5-1 and TRBJ2-3; 9 nucleotides line up with TRBD1. Germline lookup yields CDR1 SGHRS and CDR2 YFSETQ. Trimming cost V 3 bases and J 4 bases; bases outside gene matches: 3. The CDR3 has 14 amino acids. The CDR3: CASSSGQGSDTQYF. The CDR3 DNA follows: TGCGCCAGCAGCTCCGGACAGGGGTCAGATACGCAGTATTTT.

This chain joins TRBV5-8 and TRBJ2-7; 7 bases match TRBD1. The V segment lost 4 bases and the J segment 6 bases; nucleotides outside the gene matches: 16. The CDR3 is 16 amino acids. Germline CDR1 reads SGHTS; CDR2 reads YDEGEE. CDR3 protein: CASSVAPGTVAREQYF. In nucleotides, the CDR3 is TGTGCCAGCAGCGTCGCCCCCGGGACAGTGGCCCGCGAGCAGTACTTC.

CDR3 sequence reads: CASSSAPGVIAGELFF. The CDR3 nucleotides are TGTGCCAGTAGTTCAGCCCCCGGGGTTATCGCCGGGGAGCTGTTTTTT. The chain links TRBV19 to TRBJ2-2; tentative D call: TRBD2 (5 bases). Germline CDR1 LNHDA, CDR2 SQIVND (reference sequence). The CDR3 contains 16 residues. V lost 5 bases and J 6 bases, leaving 19 bases between the germline ends. The variable domain in full, completed from reference TRBV19 and TRBJ2-2, reads DGGITQSPKYLFRKEGQNVTLSCEQNLNHDAMYWYRQDPGQGLRLIYYSQIVNDFQKGDIAEGYSVSREKKESFPLTVTSAQKNPTAFYLCASSSAPGVIAGELFFGEGSRLTVL.

The J gene is TRBJ2-5, the V gene TRBV19, with TRBD2 identical over 13 bases. V was clipped by 3 bases and J by 4 bases; unmatched bases: 17. The CDR3 is 20 amino acids. Germline V gene data show CDR1 as LNHDA and CDR2 as SQIVND (reference sequence). The CDR3 spells CASSIRPPTGLAGERETQYF. The CDR3 coding sequence is TGTGCCAGTAGTATCCGGCCCCCGACAGGACTAGCGGGGGAACGAGAGACCCAGTACTTC.

The chain joins TRBV29-1 to TRBJ1-4; D remains unclear. CDR3 length equals 13 residues. V lost 5 bases and J 8 bases, leaving 15 bases between the germline ends. Per the germline V gene, CDR1 is SQVTM and CDR2 is ANQGSEA. CDR3 sequence (DNA): TGCAGCGTTCAGCCATCGACGGGGGAAAAACTGTTTTTT. Translation gives CSVQPSTGEKLFF.

This chain's CDR3 is CASDTGSSYEQYF. In DNA form, the CDR3 reads TGTGCCAGCGACACAGGGAGCTCCTACGAGCAGTACTTC. V and J are TRBV6-6 and TRBJ2-7; a weak D match, TRBD1 (6 bases). Germline CDR1 and CDR2: MNHNY and SVGAGI (reference sequence). The V end lost 8 bases, the J end lost 0 bases, and 11 bases lay between the germline ends. The CDR3 has 13 amino acids.

This chain uses TRBV5-1 with TRBJ2-5; 11 nucleotides line up with TRBD1. Trimming removed 4 bases from V and 1 base from J; junction bases left unmatched: 3. CDR3 length: 15 residues. Germline lookup yields CDR1 SGHRS and CDR2 YFSETQ. The CDR3 sequence is CASSLGQGAQETQYF. The CDR3 bases are TGCGCCAGCAGCCTCGGACAGGGGGCCCAAGAGACCCAGTACTTC. Based on the CDR3 plus reference TRBV5-1 and TRBJ2-5, the full variable domain is KAGVTQTPRYLIKTRGQQVTLSCSPISGHRSVSWYQQTPGQGLQFLFEYFSETQRNKGNFPGRFSGRQFSNSRSEMNVSTLELGDSALYLCASSLGQGAQETQYFGPGTRLLVL.

The chain recombines TRBV5-1 with TRBJ2-4, with TRBD1 identical over 8 bases. CDR1 and CDR2 from the germline V gene are SGHRS and YFSETQ. The CDR3 is 14 amino acids. V was clipped by 2 bases and J by 12 bases; unmatched bases: 10. CDR3 DNA sequence: TGCGCCAGCAGCTTTGGACAGGGTCAAGGGAATCAGTACTTC. Translated, it gives CASSFGQGQGNQYF.

The chain uses TRBV6-5 and TRBJ1-2, with 10 bases aligning to TRBD1. The CDR3 loop spans 13 amino acids. Unmatched junction bases numbered 6, after V lost 6 bases and J lost 8 bases. Germline loops: CDR1 MNHEY, CDR2 SVGAGI. CDR3 amino acids: CASRRTGGRGYTF. CDR3 nucleotides: TGTGCCAGCAGGAGGACAGGGGGGAGGGGCTACACCTTC.

The chain joins TRBV6-6 to TRBJ1-1; perhaps TRBD1 as D (6 bases). Trimming shortened V by 7 bases and J by 3 bases, and 15 bases separated the two germline ends. Germline V lookup: CDR1 MNHNY, CDR2 SVGAGI (reference sequence). The CDR3 has 14 residues. CDR3 in amino acids: CASTARDTDTEAFF. The CDR3 region has the DNA TGTGCCAGCACCGCAAGGGACACCGACACTGAAGCTTTCTTT.

The V and J genes are TRBV5-1 and TRBJ2-5; a possible D gene is TRBD1 (5 bases). The end of the DNA aligns better with TRBJ2-7, so the J call may be wrong. The CDR3 runs 13 residues. From germline, CDR1 is SGHRS and CDR2 YFSETQ. Written as DNA, the CDR3 is TGCGCCAGCAGCGGGGCAGGGAACCACGAGCAGTACTTC. Translated, it gives CASSGAGNHEQYF.

V and J are TRBV6-1 and TRBJ1-6, with 7 positions matching TRBD1. CDR1 is MNHNS, CDR2 SASEGT, per germline. The CDR3 is made up of 14 amino acids. Unmatched junction bases numbered 3, after V lost 2 bases and J lost 8 bases. CDR3 sequence reads: CASSEITGDSPLHF. In DNA form, the CDR3 reads TGTGCCAGCAGTGAAATCACAGGGGATTCACCCCTCCACTTT.

The chain links TRBV6-7 to TRBJ1-1; 9 nucleotides match TRBD1. TRBV6-7 is flagged as an ORF with uncertain function. V lost 2 bases and J lost 4; bases outside the gene matches: 8. CDR3 length equals 16 residues. The CDR3 DNA reads as TGTGCCAGCAGTTACCAACAGGGGGCGCGTAGCACTGAAGCTTTCTTT. It is translated as CASSYQQGARSTEAFF.

This rearrangement joins TRBV28 to TRBJ2-7; the match to TRBD2 covers 7 bases. This CDR3 contains 15 residues. In germline, CDR1 is MDHEN, CDR2 SYDVKM. Germline trimming cut 2 bases from V and 3 bases from J; bases unmatched to any gene: 7. CDR3 loop: CASSLPGGGGYEQYF. The DNA for the CDR3 is TGTGCCAGCAGTTTACCGGGCGGGGGTGGCTACGAGCAGTACTTC.

The gene calls are TRBV27 and TRBJ1-4; D is perhaps TRBD1 (5 bases). V lost 3 bases to trimming and J lost 9 bases, with 14 bases between them. Germline lookup yields CDR1 MNHEY and CDR2 SMNVEV (reference sequence). This CDR3 spans 14 amino acids. CDR3 residues: CASSFGGGMKKLFF. Written as DNA, the CDR3 is TGTGCCAGCAGTTTCGGGGGGGGAATGAAAAAACTGTTTTTT.

The J gene is TRBJ2-7, the V gene TRBV5-4, with TRBD2 as a possible D gene (5 bases). The CDR3 is 11 amino acids. The germline V and J ends were trimmed by 2 bases and 7 bases, with 7 bases remaining between them. Germline CDR1 and CDR2: SGHNT and YYREEE (reference sequence). The CDR3 nucleotides are TGTGCCAGCAGCTTAGGAGGAGAGCAGTACTTC. Residues: CASSLGGEQYF. The full variable domain, completed using reference TRBV5-4 and TRBJ2-7, is ETGVTQSPTHLIKTRGQQVTLRCSSQSGHNTVSWYQQALGQGPQFIFQYYREEENGRGNFPPRFSGLQFPNYSSELNVNALELDDSALYLCASSLGGEQYFGPGTRLTVT.

The rearrangement links TRBV7-2 to TRBJ2-5, with D hard to call. Trimming took 1 base from V and 1 from J, leaving 10 bases between them. The CDR3 extends over 15 amino acids. CDR1 and CDR2 from the germline V gene are SGHTA and FQGNSA. Here the CDR3 reads CASSLGNSIQETQYF. In DNA form, the CDR3 reads TGTGCCAGCAGCTTAGGGAACAGCATCCAAGAGACCCAGTACTTC.

The rearrangement links TRBV6-5 to TRBJ2-7, with TRBD1 matching over 7 bases. The length of the CDR3 is 16 residues. Trimming at V came to 1 base and at J to 6 bases, leaving 12 bases not matched to a gene. CDR1 is MNHEY and CDR2 is SVGAGI in the germline V gene. Here the CDR3 reads CASSYFPTGMLAEQYF. As DNA, the CDR3 is TGTGCCAGCAGTTACTTCCCGACAGGGATGCTGGCCGAGCAGTACTTC.

The chain couples TRBV5-1 to TRBJ2-5, with a tentative D call TRBD1 (5 bases). V lost 2 bases, J lost 3 bases, and 11 bases lay in between. This CDR3 has 14 residues. Germline V CDR1 and CDR2: SGHRS, YFSETQ. CDR3 bases: TGCGCCAGCAGCTTAGGGGCAGCGAAAGAGACCCAGTACTTC. As protein: CASSLGAAKETQYF.

J is TRBJ1-2 and V is TRBV10-3, with a possible D match to TRBD1 (6 bases). The germline CDR1 and CDR2 sequences are ENHRY and SYGVKD. Trimming pared 6 bases from V and 1 base from J, leaving 12 bases between. The CDR3 spans 14 residues. Here the CDR3 reads CAIRPGQINYGYTF. The DNA of the CDR3 is TGTGCCATCAGACCCGGACAGATTAACTATGGCTACACCTTC.

The rearrangement joins TRBV27 to TRBJ2-3; D gene ambiguous. The ends were cut back, 5 bases at V and 1 base at J, with 7 bases in the middle. The CDR3 is made up of 13 amino acids. Germline assignment: CDR1 MNHEY and CDR2 SMNVEV (reference sequence). CDR3 residues: CASSLKGTDTQYF. The CDR3 DNA reads as TGTGCCAGCAGTCTAAAAGGCACAGATACGCAGTATTTT.

The chain carries TRBV28 and TRBJ1-2; 7 nucleotides align to TRBD1. J lost 4 bases, V lost 5 bases, and 4 bases had no gene match. From germline, CDR1 is MDHEN and CDR2 SYDVKM. This CDR3 has 13 residues. The CDR3 DNA follows: TGTGCCAGCAGTCCGCGACAGGGCTATGGCTACACCTTC. This translates into CASSPRQGYGYTF.

The chain carries TRBV11-2 and TRBJ1-2; TRBD1 aligns across 7 bases. V dropped 6 bases and J dropped 6; count of bases not matched to a gene: 4. CDR1 is SGHAT and CDR2 is FQNNGV in the germline V gene. CDR3 length: 12 amino acids. The CDR3 sequence is CASRSGTDGYTF. In DNA, the CDR3 is TGTGCCAGCAGATCCGGGACAGATGGCTACACCTTC.

CDR3 loop: CASSGGGSGNTIYF. The CDR3 bases are TGTGCCAGCAGTGGGGGGGGCTCTGGAAACACCATATATTTT. The chain recombines TRBV28 with TRBJ1-3, with D perhaps matching TRBD1 (5 bases). This CDR3 region has 14 residues. Germline assignment: CDR1 MDHEN and CDR2 SYDVKM. The ends were cut back, 5 bases at V and 0 bases at J, with 8 bases in the middle.